Below are 5 T cell receptor beta chains sequenced from a single sample in a study of radiation and T cells in renal cell carcinoma. The time point is: blood 4 weeks post-SBRT, at nephrectomy. Indicated treatment: 15 Gy SBRT to primary tumor, nephrectomy 4 weeks later. Measured with immunoSEQ multiplex PCR; TCRdb has only the in-frame clones, and not every one. The data show under 100,000 clones, about 79% seen once. The source was blood, collected from a patient whose treatment included radiotherapy and nephrectomy. These receptors were taken from a man aged 55 to 70 with renal cell carcinoma.

The J gene is TRBJ2-7, the V gene TRBV7-6, with D possibly being TRBD2 (5 bases). The CDR3 loop spans 16 amino acids. V was cut by 1 base and J by 4 bases, with 17 bases left in between. Per the germline V gene, CDR1 is SGHVS and CDR2 is FNYEAQ. CDR3 loop: CASSLGAGATLYEQYF. The CDR3, as DNA: TGTGCCAGCAGCTTAGGGGCGGGCGCCACCCTTTACGAGCAGTACTTC.

Worth noting for this clone: At one end, the junction sequence differs from germline, possibly due to a read error. V usage is TRBV6-6 and J usage is TRBJ1-1; D possibly corresponds to TRBD1 (5 bases). Germline-derived CDR1 and CDR2 are MNHNY and SVGAGI (reference sequence). The CDR3 totals 13 residues. In DNA form, the CDR3 reads TGTGCCACCGGAAGGGGAACAAACAGTGAAGCTTTCTTT. Translation: CATGRGTNSEAFF.

The V call is TRBV20-1, the J call TRBJ1-2; D gene unclear. V was shortened by 0 bases and J by 8 bases, with 7 bases between the two germline ends. Germline CDR1 DFQATT, CDR2 SNEGSKA (reference sequence). The CDR3 contains 11 residues. CDR3 bases: TGCAGTGCTAGAGATAGAGGAGGCTACACCTTC. As protein: CSARDRGGYTF.

The V and J genes are TRBV2 and TRBJ2-5; 11 bases map to TRBD1. The germline V gene encodes CDR1 SNHLY and CDR2 FYNNEI. Losses at the gene ends were 6 bases for V and 5 bases for J; bases not matched to a gene: 5. The CDR3 consists of 14 residues. The CDR3 DNA reads TGTGCCAGCAGATGGACAGGGGGCATGGAGACCCAGTACTTC. As protein: CASRWTGGMETQYF. Filled out from reference TRBV2 and TRBJ2-5, the complete variable domain reads EPEVTQTPSHQVTQMGQEVILRCVPISNHLYFYWYRQILGQKVEFLVSFYNNEISEKSEIFDDQFSVERPDGSNFTLKIRSTKLEDSAMYFCASRWTGGMETQYFGPGTRLLVL.

The chain has TRBV30 and TRBJ2-3; 7 nucleotides align to TRBD2. Germline V CDR1 and CDR2: GTSNPN, SVGIG (reference sequence). V gave up 0 bases and J gave up 4 bases; unmatched junction bases: 4. This CDR3 has 14 amino acids. The CDR3 loop is CAWSVSSGADTQYF. In DNA, the CDR3 is TGTGCCTGGAGTGTCTCTAGCGGAGCAGATACGCAGTATTTT.